This T cell receptor beta chain was recorded in a study of blood T cell repertoires in COVID-19. A note on this clone: This specimen includes other DNA sequences encoding the same CDR3.

This table comes from immunoSEQ multiplex PCR, and its TCRdb copy is limited to in-frame clones, with some not included. Of 60,000 to 90,000 clones listed, approximately 81% are singletons. Looked up from germline, CDR1 is SEHNR and CDR2 is FQNEAQ (reference sequence). Trimming removed 2 bases from V and 7 bases from J, with 15 bases in between. The CDR3 runs to 14 residues. The gene calls are TRBV7-9 and TRBJ2-7; TRBD2 is a possible D gene (5 bases). The sequencing sample was made of peripheral blood. The clonotype originates from a man aged 60 to 75 with COVID-19, enrolled during active disease. CDR3 coding DNA: TGTGCCAGCAGCTTACGTGCTTCGGGGTATGAGCAGTACTTC. Translated: CASSLRASGYEQYF.